A single sample gave rise to the 19 T cell receptor beta chains below, sequenced in a study of blood T cell repertoires in COVID-19. Assay used: immunoSEQ multiplex PCR; TCRdb lists only in-frame clones, some missing. Of thousands of clones listed, approximately 88% are singletons. The sample was peripheral blood. Receptors were obtained from a human donor in a cohort sampled during active COVID-19.

This rearrangement joins TRBV18 to TRBJ2-2, with 9 bases lining up with TRBD2. CDR1 and CDR2 from the germline V gene are KGHSH and LQKENI. The CDR3 is 20 amino acids. V gave up 0 bases and J gave up 2 bases; unmatched junction bases: 13. The CDR3 reads CASSPPPGIRLAENTGELFF. In nucleotides, the CDR3 is TGTGCCAGCTCACCACCTCCAGGGATAAGACTAGCGGAAAACACCGGGGAGCTGTTTTTT.

This chain joins TRBV20-1 and TRBJ1-1; TRBD1 agrees at 8 bases. Germline V lookup: CDR1 DFQATT, CDR2 SNEGSKA (reference sequence). The CDR3 extends over 11 amino acids. With 6 bases clipped from V and 12 bases from J, the junction kept 9 bases outside the gene matches. CDR3 amino acids: CSAVTRDRPFF. In DNA, the CDR3 is TGCAGTGCCGTCACTAGGGACAGGCCTTTCTTT.

The chain recombines TRBV28 with TRBJ2-7; TRBD1 is a possible D gene (5 bases). V was shortened by 5 bases and J by 5 bases, with 16 bases between the two germline ends. The germline gives CDR1 MDHEN, CDR2 SYDVKM. The CDR3 is 14 residues long. The CDR3 here is CASSILTALDEQYF. CDR3 nucleotide sequence: TGTGCCAGCAGTATCCTGACAGCGCTGGACGAGCAGTACTTC. Based on the CDR3 plus reference TRBV28 and TRBJ2-7, the full variable domain is DVKVTQSSRYLVKRTGEKVFLECVQDMDHENMFWYRQDPGLGLRLIYFSYDVKMKEKGDIPEGYSVSREKKERFSLILESASTNQTSMYLCASSILTALDEQYFGPGTRLTVT.

This clone showed up just a few times. This chain links TRBV28 with TRBJ2-1; 8 nucleotides line up with TRBD1. V dropped 6 bases and J dropped 5; count of bases not matched to a gene: 12. The CDR3 extends over 16 amino acids. Germline lookup yields CDR1 MDHEN and CDR2 SYDVKM. The chain's CDR3 is CASSPLPGQAHNEQFF. CDR3 sequence (DNA): TGTGCCAGCAGCCCCTTGCCGGGACAGGCCCACAATGAGCAGTTCTTC.

This clone was seen more than once but under ten times. The chain is built from TRBV5-5 and TRBJ2-7; 9 positions match TRBD1. CDR1 and CDR2 from the germline V gene are SGHKS and YYEKEE (reference sequence). CDR3 length: 15 amino acids. With 3 bases clipped from V and 0 bases from J, the junction kept 4 bases outside the gene matches. The CDR3 region has the DNA TGTGCCAGCAGCTGGACAGGGGTCAACTCCTACGAGCAGTACTTC. Its translation: CASSWTGVNSYEQYF.

This clone was counted between two and nine times. The chain recombines TRBV5-4 with TRBJ2-3; tentatively, D is TRBD1 (6 bases). Germline values: CDR1 SGHNT, CDR2 YYREEE (reference sequence). The CDR3 loop spans 15 amino acids. V was cut by 4 bases and J by 3 bases, with 15 bases left in between. The CDR3 region is CASSADPQGTDTQYF. The CDR3, as DNA: TGTGCCAGCAGCGCGGACCCGCAGGGGACAGATACGCAGTATTTT.

CDR3 sequence reads: CASSSPLGPRSGANVLTF. CDR3 DNA sequence: TGTGCCAGCAGTTCCCCCCTAGGTCCCCGCTCTGGGGCCAACGTCCTGACTTTC. This sequence joins TRBV27 and TRBJ2-6; no clear D gene. This CDR3 contains 18 residues. V lost 4 bases and J 0 bases, leaving 16 bases between the germline ends. The V gene's germline CDR1 is MNHEY and CDR2 SMNVEV (reference sequence). Full variable domain (missing parts from reference TRBV27 and TRBJ2-6): EAQVTQNPRYLITVTGKKLTVTCSQNMNHEYMSWYRQDPGLGLRQIYYSMNVEVTDKGDVPEGYKVSRKEKRNFPLILESPSPNQTSLYFCASSSPLGPRSGANVLTFGAGSRLTVL.

The CDR3 DNA reads as TGTGCCAGCAGTGGCTTAGCGGGATATACGCAGTATTTT. Protein sequence: CASSGLAGYTQYF. V gene TRBV2 combines with J gene TRBJ2-3, with 8 nucleotides matching TRBD2. V dropped 4 bases and J dropped 7; count of bases not matched to a gene: 4. Germline values: CDR1 SNHLY, CDR2 FYNNEI. The CDR3 totals 13 residues. The variable domain in full, with the rest retrieved from reference TRBV2 and TRBJ2-3, is EPEVTQTPSHQVTQMGQEVILRCVPISNHLYFYWYRQILGQKVEFLVSFYNNEISEKSEIFDDQFSVERPDGSNFTLKIRSTKLEDSAMYFCASSGLAGYTQYFGPGTRLTVL.

Only a few counts were recorded for this clone. The CDR3 protein is CASSSGTGGYNEQFF. The CDR3 DNA sequence: TGTGCCAGCAGTTCAGGGACAGGGGGCTACAATGAGCAGTTCTTC. The rearrangement uses TRBV27 and TRBJ2-1; 11 bases line up with TRBD1. Germline V CDR1 and CDR2: MNHEY, SMNVEV (reference sequence). Unmatched junction bases numbered 2, after V lost 4 bases and J lost 3 bases. CDR3 size: 15 residues.

The J gene is TRBJ2-3, the V gene TRBV6-5, with 10 bases lining up with TRBD1. Germline CDR1 and CDR2: MNHEY and SVGAGI. This CDR3 spans 14 amino acids. V lost 4 bases, J lost 4 bases, and 2 bases stayed unmatched. CDR3 coding DNA: TGTGCCAGCAGTTGGACAGGGGGATCAGATACGCAGTATTTT. Translation: CASSWTGGSDTQYF.

The gene calls are TRBV5-7 and TRBJ1-5; D unclear. TRBV5-7 is identified as an open reading frame with a role that is uncertain. Trimming removed 4 bases from V and 3 bases from J, with 11 bases in between. The CDR3 length is 14 residues. The chain's CDR3 is CASSEGPFNQPQHF. In nucleotides, the CDR3 is TGTGCCAGCAGCGAGGGTCCTTTCAATCAGCCCCAGCATTTT.

The chain links TRBV10-3 to TRBJ2-7; D may be TRBD2 (5 bases). CDR3 size: 12 residues. Germline CDR1 is ENHRY and CDR2 is SYGVKD. The CDR3 DNA is TGTGCTCGCGGCGAGGGCCCCTACGAGCAGTACTTC. Its protein is CARGEGPYEQYF.

The chain employs TRBV10-3 and TRBJ1-2; the D is unclear. Trimming pared 0 bases from V and 8 bases from J, leaving 13 bases between. CDR3 length: 14 amino acids. The germline V gene encodes CDR1 ENHRY and CDR2 SYGVKD. In nucleotides, the CDR3 is TGTGCCATCAGTGAGTCTGTACACCTGGGCGGCTACACCTTC. It codes for CAISESVHLGGYTF.

V usage is TRBV10-3 and J usage is TRBJ1-1; D is possibly TRBD1 (6 bases). The germline gives CDR1 ENHRY, CDR2 SYGVKD. V was pared by 3 bases and J by 3 bases, with 11 bases between. This CDR3 spans 14 amino acids. The CDR3 is CAISDQGPDTEAFF. The CDR3 DNA reads as TGTGCCATCAGTGATCAGGGGCCGGACACTGAAGCTTTCTTT.

The chain has TRBV9 and TRBJ2-1, with 8 bases identical to TRBD2. The trim removed 7 bases at V and 0 bases at J, leaving 9 bases unmatched. The CDR3 sequence is 16 residues long. The germline CDR1 and CDR2 sequences are SGDLS and YYNGEE. The CDR3 region is CASSKTSAISYNEQFF. CDR3 nucleotides: TGTGCCAGCTCAAAGACTAGCGCAATCTCCTACAATGAGCAGTTCTTC.

The rearrangement uses TRBV30 and TRBJ2-3; 10 bases are a match to TRBD2. Germline loops: CDR1 GTSNPN, CDR2 SVGIG (reference sequence). Unmatched junction bases numbered 8, after V lost 0 bases and J lost 2 bases. CDR3 length: 17 amino acids. The CDR3: CAWSVLRLAGDTDTQYF. CDR3 DNA: TGTGCCTGGAGTGTTTTGAGGCTAGCGGGAGACACAGATACGCAGTATTTT.

This chain uses TRBV27 with TRBJ1-2; 8 bases map to TRBD1. This CDR3 comprises 15 residues. CDR1 is MNHEY, CDR2 SMNVEV, per germline (reference sequence). The J segment lost 3 bases and the V segment lost 5 bases, leaving 8 bases of the junction unmatched. The CDR3 sequence: CASSPRTGGDYGYTF. CDR3 nucleotide sequence: TGTGCCAGCAGTCCCCGAACAGGGGGGGACTATGGCTACACCTTC.

Only one count was recorded for this clone. This chain joins TRBV5-4 and TRBJ2-7; D possibly corresponds to TRBD1 (5 bases). Deletions cut 1 base from V and 3 bases from J, with 8 bases between. The CDR3 is made up of 13 amino acids. CDR1 and CDR2 from the germline V gene are SGHNT and YYREEE (reference sequence). CDR3 region: CASSLTGDYEQYF. As DNA, the CDR3 is TGTGCCAGCAGCTTGACAGGTGACTACGAGCAGTACTTC.

This chain connects TRBV2 to TRBJ2-7; D not certain. CDR1 is SNHLY and CDR2 is FYNNEI in the germline V gene. CDR3 size: 14 residues. Trimming shortened V by 2 bases and J by 2 bases, and 10 bases separated the two germline ends. CDR3 protein: CASSETHSTYEQYF. The CDR3 coding sequence is TGTGCCAGCAGTGAAACCCACTCTACCTACGAGCAGTACTTC.